This T cell receptor (beta chain) appears in the sequencing data of a study of T cell responses to AZD1222 COVID-19 vaccine. Clones were sequenced by immunoSEQ multiplex PCR, and TCRdb holds only the in-frame ones, with some missing. There are roughly 99,000 clones in the sample; approximately 90% occur only once, and around 8.6% lies in the top ten. CDR1 is MGHRA, CDR2 YSYEKL, per germline. V was pared by 8 bases and J by 3 bases, with 3 bases of the junction left unmatched. This CDR3 contains 13 residues. Details on this clone: Antigen unknown.

Study observations and caveats: Only 5 or 6 individuals given AZD1222 were seropositive at baseline.

The chain carries TRBV4-1 and TRBJ1-4; TRBD1 aligns across 7 bases. The source is an adult who received the AZD1222 COVID-19 vaccine. Material: peripheral blood, obtained 28 days after the second AZD1222 dose. CDR3 DNA sequence: TGCGCCAGCGCTACAGGGGCTAATGAAAAACTGTTTTTT. Translation gives CASATGANEKLFF.